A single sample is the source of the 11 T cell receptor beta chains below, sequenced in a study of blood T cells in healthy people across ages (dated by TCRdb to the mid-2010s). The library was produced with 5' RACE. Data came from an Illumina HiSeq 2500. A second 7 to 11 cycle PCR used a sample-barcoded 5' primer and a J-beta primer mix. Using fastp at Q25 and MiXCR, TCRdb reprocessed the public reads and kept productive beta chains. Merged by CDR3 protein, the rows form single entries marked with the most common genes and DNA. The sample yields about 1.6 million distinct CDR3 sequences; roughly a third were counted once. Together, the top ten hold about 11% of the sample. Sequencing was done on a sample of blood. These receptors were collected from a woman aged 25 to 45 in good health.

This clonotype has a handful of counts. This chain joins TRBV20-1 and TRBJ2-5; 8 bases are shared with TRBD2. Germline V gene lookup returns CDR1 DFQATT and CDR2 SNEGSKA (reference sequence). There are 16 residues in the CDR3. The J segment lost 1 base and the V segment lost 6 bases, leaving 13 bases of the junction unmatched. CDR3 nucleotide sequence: TGCAGTGCCAACCTTCAACTAGCGGACACCCAAGAGACCCAGTACTTC. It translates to CSANLQLADTQETQYF.

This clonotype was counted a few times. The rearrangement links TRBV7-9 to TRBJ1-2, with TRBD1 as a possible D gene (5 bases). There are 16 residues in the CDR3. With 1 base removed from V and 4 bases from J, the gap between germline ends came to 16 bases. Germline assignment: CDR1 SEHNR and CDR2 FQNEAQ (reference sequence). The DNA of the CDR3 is TGTGCCAGCAGCTTAGGTAACAGGAGGTGGACCTATGGCTACACCTTC. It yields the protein CASSLGNRRWTYGYTF.

The CDR3 DNA reads TGTGCCAGCATCGCTAGCGGGAAAGGCATAGATACGCAGTATTTT. Translated, it gives CASIASGKGIDTQYF. The genes are TRBV28 and TRBJ2-3; 9 positions agree with TRBD2. The germline V gene has CDR1 MDHEN and CDR2 SYDVKM. Unmatched junction bases numbered 10, after V lost 7 bases and J lost 5 bases. The length of the CDR3 is 15 residues.

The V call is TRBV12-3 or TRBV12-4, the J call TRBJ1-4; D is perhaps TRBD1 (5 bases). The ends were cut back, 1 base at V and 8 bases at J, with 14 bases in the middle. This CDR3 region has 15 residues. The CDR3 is CASSLEGFKGEKLFF. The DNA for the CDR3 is TGTGCCAGCAGTTTAGAAGGTTTCAAGGGGGAAAAACTGTTTTTT.

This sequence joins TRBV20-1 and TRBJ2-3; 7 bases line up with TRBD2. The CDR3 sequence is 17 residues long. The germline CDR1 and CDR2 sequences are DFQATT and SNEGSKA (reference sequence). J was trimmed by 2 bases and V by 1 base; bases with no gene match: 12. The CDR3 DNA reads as TGCAGTGCTAGAGGCTCGCCTCGGGGGGACTACACAGATACGCAGTATTTT. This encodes CSARGSPRGDYTDTQYF.

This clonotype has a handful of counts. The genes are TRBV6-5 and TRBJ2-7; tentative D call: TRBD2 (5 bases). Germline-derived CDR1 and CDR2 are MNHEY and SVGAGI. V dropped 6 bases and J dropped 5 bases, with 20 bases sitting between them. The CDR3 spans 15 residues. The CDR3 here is CASRSSRVVEDEQYF. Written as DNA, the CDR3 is TGTGCCAGCAGATCCTCGCGGGTAGTGGAAGACGAGCAGTACTTC.

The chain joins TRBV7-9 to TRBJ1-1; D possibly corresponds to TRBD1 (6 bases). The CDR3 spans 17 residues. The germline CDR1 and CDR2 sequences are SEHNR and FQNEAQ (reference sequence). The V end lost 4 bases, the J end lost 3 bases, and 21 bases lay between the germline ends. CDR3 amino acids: CASSSGAGQGGYTEAFF. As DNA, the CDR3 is TGTGCCAGCAGCTCCGGGGCGGGACAAGGAGGCTACACTGAAGCTTTCTTT. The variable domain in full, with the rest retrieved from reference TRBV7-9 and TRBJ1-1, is DTGVSQNPRHKITKRGQNVTFRCDPISEHNRLYWYRQTLGQGPEFLTYFQNEAQLEKSRLLSDRFSAERPKGSFSTLEIQRTEQGDSAMYLCASSSGAGQGGYTEAFFGQGTRLTVV.

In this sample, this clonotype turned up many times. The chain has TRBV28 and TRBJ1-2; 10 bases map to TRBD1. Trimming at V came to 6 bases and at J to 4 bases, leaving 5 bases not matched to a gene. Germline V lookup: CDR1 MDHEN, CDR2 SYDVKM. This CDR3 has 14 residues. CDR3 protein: CASSLGQGVYGYTF. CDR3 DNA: TGTGCCAGCAGCCTCGGACAGGGGGTCTATGGCTACACCTTC.

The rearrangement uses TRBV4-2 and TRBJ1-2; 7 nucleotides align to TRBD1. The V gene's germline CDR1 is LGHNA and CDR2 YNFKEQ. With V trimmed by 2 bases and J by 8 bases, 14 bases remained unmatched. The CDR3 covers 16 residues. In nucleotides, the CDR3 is TGTGCCAGCAGCCAATTTCTGGGACAGTCATTGGGAGGCTACACCTTC. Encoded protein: CASSQFLGQSLGGYTF.

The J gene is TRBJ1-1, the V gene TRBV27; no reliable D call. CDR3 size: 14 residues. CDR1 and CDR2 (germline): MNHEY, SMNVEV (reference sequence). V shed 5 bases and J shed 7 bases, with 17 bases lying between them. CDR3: CASSKGRWESEAFF. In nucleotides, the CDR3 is TGTGCCAGCAGTAAAGGTCGATGGGAGAGTGAAGCTTTCTTT.

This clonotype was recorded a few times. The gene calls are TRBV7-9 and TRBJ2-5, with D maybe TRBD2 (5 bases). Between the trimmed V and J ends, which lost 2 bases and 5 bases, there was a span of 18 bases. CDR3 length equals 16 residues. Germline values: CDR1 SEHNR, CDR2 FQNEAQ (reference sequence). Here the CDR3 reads CASSLRVGVGRETQYF. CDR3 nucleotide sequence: TGTGCCAGCAGCTTACGGGTGGGAGTCGGTCGGGAGACCCAGTACTTC.